These 10 T cell receptor beta chains were sequenced from one sample in a study of CD8+CD57+ T cells in acquired aplastic anemia. The template used for profiling TCR beta VDJ and CDR3 was genomic DNA. Each CDR3 protein gets one entry after TCRdb re-called the reads with MiXCR. This sample has around 250,000 distinct CDR3 sequences, with roughly three fifths found just once. Sequencing was done on a sample of sorted CD4+, CD8+, or CD8+CD57+ T cells (not recorded which) from PBMCs. The receptors originated from a human donor with severe aplastic anemia or a healthy control (not recorded which).

The chain has TRBV10-2 and TRBJ1-5, with D perhaps TRBD1 (6 bases). The CDR3 contains 12 residues. The germline CDR1 and CDR2 sequences are WSHSY and SAAADI. With 6 bases removed from V and 11 bases from J, the gap between germline ends came to 14 bases. CDR3 residues: CASSSTGPSQHF. CDR3 coding DNA: TGCGCCAGCAGCTCCACAGGGCCATCCCAGCATTTT.

To note about this clonotype: One junction end does not reproduce the germline sequence, and a read error may be involved. The rearrangement uses TRBV2 and TRBJ1-1, with TRBD1 as a possible D gene (5 bases). The CDR3 runs 14 residues. Germline assignment: CDR1 SNHLY and CDR2 FYNNEI. In DNA form, the CDR3 reads TGCGCCGGCAGAGCCCAGGGTCATGGCACTGAAGCTTTCTTT. It codes for CAGRAQGHGTEAFF.

This clonotype was counted once. The chain carries TRBV20-1 and TRBJ2-1, with a possible D match to TRBD1 (5 bases). Germline V lookup: CDR1 DFQATT, CDR2 SNEGSKA (reference sequence). The germline V and J ends were trimmed by 3 bases and 8 bases, with 14 bases remaining between them. This CDR3 region has 13 residues. This CDR3 is CSARGPTRDEQFF. DNA for the CDR3: TGCAGTGCTAGGGGGCCTACTCGCGATGAGCAGTTCTTC.

This clonotype was picked up many times. This chain links TRBV9 with TRBJ2-2; no clear D. CDR1 and CDR2 from the germline V gene are SGDLS and YYNGEE. Trimming left V 6 bases short and J 5 bases short, with 14 bases between. The CDR3 consists of 14 residues. CDR3 residues: CASKGRFETGELFF. The CDR3, as DNA: TGTGCCAGCAAGGGCAGGTTCGAAACCGGGGAGCTGTTTTTT.

The CDR3 sequence: CAISESPTSGGGSYGYTF. CDR3 sequence (DNA): TGTGCCATCAGTGAGTCTCCGACTAGCGGGGGGGGGTCATATGGCTACACCTTC. The V and J genes are TRBV10-3 and TRBJ1-2, with TRBD1 as a possible D gene (5 bases). The CDR3 runs 18 residues. Trimming shortened V by 0 bases and J by 5 bases, and 22 bases separated the two germline ends. Germline-derived CDR1 and CDR2 are ENHRY and SYGVKD.

This sequence joins TRBV7-8 and TRBJ2-5; a weak D match, TRBD2 (6 bases). CDR3 length equals 16 residues. The V end lost 0 bases, the J end lost 1 base, and 12 bases lay between the germline ends. In germline, CDR1 is SGHVS, CDR2 FQNEAQ. Here the CDR3 reads CASSLASRGGQETQYF. CDR3 nucleotide sequence: TGTGCCAGCAGCTTAGCGTCGCGGGGCGGCCAAGAGACCCAGTACTTC.

This clonotype was detected only a few times. V and J are TRBV9 and TRBJ2-5, with D perhaps TRBD1 or TRBD2 (5 bases each). The CDR3 covers 15 residues. Trimming took off 9 bases at V and 4 bases at J, with 22 bases between the two ends. The germline gives CDR1 SGDLS, CDR2 YYNGEE. CDR3 in amino acids: CAIQRRSREPETQYF. CDR3 bases: TGTGCCATCCAAAGACGTAGCAGGGAGCCAGAGACCCAGTACTTC.

The chain has TRBV20-1 and TRBJ2-1; TRBD2 agrees at 15 bases. The germline CDR1 and CDR2 sequences are DFQATT and SNEGSKA (reference sequence). After removal of 5 bases from V and 6 bases from J, the junction contained 5 bases not matched to a gene. There are 15 residues in the CDR3. Written as DNA, the CDR3 is TGCAGTGCTGGACTAGCGGGGGGGCCGTCCAATGAGCAGTTCTTC. Residues: CSAGLAGGPSNEQFF.

In its sample, this clonotype was seen many times. This chain links TRBV28 with TRBJ2-2, with D unresolved. V lost 3 bases and J 7 bases, leaving 12 bases between the germline ends. The length of the CDR3 is 14 residues. CDR1 MDHEN and CDR2 SYDVKM come from the germline V gene. DNA of the CDR3: TGTGCCAGCAGTTTCCCAGCATTAGTCGGGGAGCTGTTTTTT. This sequence encodes CASSFPALVGELFF.

With regard to this clonotype: One end of the junction fails to match germline, which may point to a read error. The chain has TRBV10-3 and TRBJ1-2; D gene ambiguous. The CDR3 sequence is 13 residues long. Germline V gene data show CDR1 as ENHRY and CDR2 as SYGVKD. This CDR3 is CAIRELGGNGYTF. In DNA, the CDR3 is TGTGCCATCAGGGAGTTGGGCGGTAATGGCTACACCTTC.